This TCR beta chain was recorded in a study of cytomegalovirus exposure and HLA in healthy donors. Both 60 Vbeta primers and 13 Jbeta primers went into the PCR. Method: immunoSEQ multiplex PCR; TCRdb's copy keeps in-frame clones and lacks some. The sample has over 250,000 clones; around 65% are singletons. CDR3 size: 11 residues. Trimming left V 3 bases short and J 8 bases short, with 8 bases between. Germline V gene sequence: CDR1 DFQATT, CDR2 SNEGSKA (reference sequence). The chain uses TRBV20-1 and TRBJ2-1; D is uncertain. This receptor was obtained from a female donor in good health and CMV-seronegative. The sequencing input was PBMCs. The CDR3 DNA sequence: TGCAGTGCTAGCACTAAGGATGAGCAGTTCTTC. Its translation is CSASTKDEQFF.